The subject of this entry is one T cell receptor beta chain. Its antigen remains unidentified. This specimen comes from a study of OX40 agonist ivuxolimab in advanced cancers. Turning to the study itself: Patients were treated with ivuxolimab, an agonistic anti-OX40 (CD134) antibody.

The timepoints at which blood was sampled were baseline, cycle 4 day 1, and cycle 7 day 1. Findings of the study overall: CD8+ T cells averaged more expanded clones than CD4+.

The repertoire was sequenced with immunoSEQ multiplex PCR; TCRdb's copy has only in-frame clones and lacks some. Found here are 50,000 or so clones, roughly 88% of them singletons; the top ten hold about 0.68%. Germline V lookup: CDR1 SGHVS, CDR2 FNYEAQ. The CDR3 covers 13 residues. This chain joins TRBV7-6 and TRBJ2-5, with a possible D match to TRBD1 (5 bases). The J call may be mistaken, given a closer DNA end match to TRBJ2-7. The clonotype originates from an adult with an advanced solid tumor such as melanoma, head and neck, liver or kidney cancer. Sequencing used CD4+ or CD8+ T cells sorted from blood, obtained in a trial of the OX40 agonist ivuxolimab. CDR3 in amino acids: CASSLGHSYEQYF. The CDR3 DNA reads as TGTGCCAGCAGCCTAGGACATTCCTACGAGCAGTACTTC.